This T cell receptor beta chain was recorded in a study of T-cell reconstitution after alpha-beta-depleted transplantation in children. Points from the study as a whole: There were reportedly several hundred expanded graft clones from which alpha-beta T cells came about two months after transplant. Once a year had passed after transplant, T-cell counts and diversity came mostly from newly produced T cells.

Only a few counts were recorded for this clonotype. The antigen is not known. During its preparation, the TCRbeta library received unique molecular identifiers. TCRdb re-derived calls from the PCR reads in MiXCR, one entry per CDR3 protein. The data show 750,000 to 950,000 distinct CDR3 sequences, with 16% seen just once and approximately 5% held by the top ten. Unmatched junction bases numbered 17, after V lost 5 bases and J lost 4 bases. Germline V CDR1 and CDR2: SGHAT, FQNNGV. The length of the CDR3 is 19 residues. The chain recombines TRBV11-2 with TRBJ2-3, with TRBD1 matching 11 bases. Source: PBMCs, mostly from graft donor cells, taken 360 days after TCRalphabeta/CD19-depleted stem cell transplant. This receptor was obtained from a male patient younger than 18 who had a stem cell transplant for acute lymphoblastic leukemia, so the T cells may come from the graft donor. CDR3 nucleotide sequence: TGTGCCAGCAGCCACCCTTGGAGGGACAGGGGGAATGGAGCAGATACGCAGTATTTT. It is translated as CASSHPWRDRGNGADTQYF.